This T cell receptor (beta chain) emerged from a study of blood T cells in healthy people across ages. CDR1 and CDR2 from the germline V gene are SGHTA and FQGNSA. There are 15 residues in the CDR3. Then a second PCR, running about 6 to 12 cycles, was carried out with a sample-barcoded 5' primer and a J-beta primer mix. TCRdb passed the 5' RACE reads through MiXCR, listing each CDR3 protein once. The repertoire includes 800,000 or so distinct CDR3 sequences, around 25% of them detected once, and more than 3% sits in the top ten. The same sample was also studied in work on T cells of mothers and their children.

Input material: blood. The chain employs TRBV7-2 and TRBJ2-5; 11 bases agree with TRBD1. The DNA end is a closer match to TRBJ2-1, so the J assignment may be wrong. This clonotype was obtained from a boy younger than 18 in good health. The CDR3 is CASSKTGTGGHEQFF. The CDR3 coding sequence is TGTGCCAGCAGCAAAACCGGGACAGGGGGGCATGAGCAGTTCTTC.